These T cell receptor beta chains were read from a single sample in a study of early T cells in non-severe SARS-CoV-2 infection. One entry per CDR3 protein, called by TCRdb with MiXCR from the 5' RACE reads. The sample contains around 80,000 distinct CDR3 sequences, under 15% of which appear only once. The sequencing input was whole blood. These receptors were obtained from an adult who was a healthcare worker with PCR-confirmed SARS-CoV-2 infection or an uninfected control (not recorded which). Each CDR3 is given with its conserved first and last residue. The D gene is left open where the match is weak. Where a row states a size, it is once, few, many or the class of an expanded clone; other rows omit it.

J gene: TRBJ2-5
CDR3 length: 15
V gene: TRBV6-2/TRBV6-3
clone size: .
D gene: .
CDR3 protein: CASSWAGPLQETQYF
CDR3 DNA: TGTGCCAGCAGTTGGGCAGGGCCTCTCCAAGAGACCCAGTACTTC

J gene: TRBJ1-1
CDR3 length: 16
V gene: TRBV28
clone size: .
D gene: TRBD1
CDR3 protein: CASSPDPGQGDTEAFF
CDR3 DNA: TGTGCCAGCAGTCCCGATCCTGGACAGGGCGACACTGAAGCTTTCTTT

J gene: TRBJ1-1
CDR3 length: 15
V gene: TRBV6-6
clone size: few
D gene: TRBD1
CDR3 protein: CASTDHRGIGDVAFF
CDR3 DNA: TGTGCCAGCACGGATCACAGGGGGATCGGAGACGTCGCTTTCTTT

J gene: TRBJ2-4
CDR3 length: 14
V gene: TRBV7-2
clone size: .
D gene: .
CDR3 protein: CASSLERRRDIQYF
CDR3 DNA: TGTGCCAGCAGCTTAGAAAGGCGGAGAGACATTCAGTACTTC

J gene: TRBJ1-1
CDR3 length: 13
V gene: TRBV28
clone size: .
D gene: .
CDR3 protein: CASTPKVYTEAFF
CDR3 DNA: TGTGCCAGCACTCCCAAGGTATACACTGAAGCTTTCTTT

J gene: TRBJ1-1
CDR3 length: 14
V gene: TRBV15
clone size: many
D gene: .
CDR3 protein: CATSGEFGDTEAFF
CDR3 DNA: TGTGCCACCAGCGGGGAGTTTGGAGACACTGAAGCTTTCTTT

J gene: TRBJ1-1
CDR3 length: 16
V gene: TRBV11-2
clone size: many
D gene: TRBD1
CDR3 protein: CASSSIRGPGDTEAFF
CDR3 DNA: TGTGCCAGCAGCTCAATCAGGGGGCCAGGAGATACTGAAGCTTTCTTT

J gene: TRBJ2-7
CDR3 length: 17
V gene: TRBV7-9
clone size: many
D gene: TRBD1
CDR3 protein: CASSSPYLKGATYEQYF
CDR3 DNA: TGTGCCAGCAGCTCTCCCTACTTGAAGGGGGCGACCTACGAGCAGTACTTC

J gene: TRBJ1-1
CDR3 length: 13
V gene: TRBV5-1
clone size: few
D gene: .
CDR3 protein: CASSLAMGTEAFF
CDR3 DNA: TGCGCCAGCAGCTTGGCCATGGGCACTGAAGCTTTCTTT

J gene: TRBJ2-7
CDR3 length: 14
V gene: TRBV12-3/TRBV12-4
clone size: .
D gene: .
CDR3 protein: CASSFAGLTYEQYF
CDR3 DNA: TGTGCCAGCAGTTTTGCAGGGTTGACCTACGAGCAGTACTTC

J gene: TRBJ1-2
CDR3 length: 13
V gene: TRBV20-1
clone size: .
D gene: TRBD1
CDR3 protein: CSARGQGNYGYTF
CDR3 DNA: TGCAGTGCTAGGGGACAGGGGAACTATGGCTACACCTTC

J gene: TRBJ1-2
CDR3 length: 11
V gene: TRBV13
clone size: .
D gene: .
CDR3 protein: CASSLMYGYTF
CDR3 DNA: TGTGCCAGCAGCTTAATGTATGGCTACACCTTC

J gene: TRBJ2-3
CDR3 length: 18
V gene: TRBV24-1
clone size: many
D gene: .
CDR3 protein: CATSDSQGPWTSTDTQYF
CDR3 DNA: TGTGCCACCAGTGATTCACAGGGCCCATGGACGTCCACAGATACGCAGTATTTT

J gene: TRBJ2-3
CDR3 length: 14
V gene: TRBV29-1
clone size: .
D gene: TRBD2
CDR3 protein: CSAPLGGRTDTQYF
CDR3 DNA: TGCAGCGCCCCGTTGGGCGGGAGAACAGATACGCAGTATTTT

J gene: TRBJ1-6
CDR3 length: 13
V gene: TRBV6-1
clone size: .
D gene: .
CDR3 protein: CASSEVRQNLFVF
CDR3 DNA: TGTGCCAGCAGTGAGGTTCGACAGAACCTCTTTGTTTTT

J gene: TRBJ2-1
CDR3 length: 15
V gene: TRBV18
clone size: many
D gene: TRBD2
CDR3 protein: CASSAGVTTYNEQFF
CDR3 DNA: TGTGCCAGCTCAGCGGGGGTGACAACCTACAATGAGCAGTTCTTC

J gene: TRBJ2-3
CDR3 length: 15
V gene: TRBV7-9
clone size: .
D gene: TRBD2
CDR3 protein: CASSLSAGGTDTQYF
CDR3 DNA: TGTGCCAGCAGCTTATCAGCGGGGGGCACAGATACGCAGTATTTT

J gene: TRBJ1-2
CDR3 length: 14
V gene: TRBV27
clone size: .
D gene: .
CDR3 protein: CASSPRSVFNGYTF
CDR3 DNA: TGTGCCAGCAGCCCCCGATCCGTGTTCAATGGCTACACCTTC

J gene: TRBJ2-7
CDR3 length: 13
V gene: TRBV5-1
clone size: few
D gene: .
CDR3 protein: CASSLARQGEQYF
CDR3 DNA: TGCGCCAGCAGCTTGGCACGCCAAGGCGAGCAGTACTTC

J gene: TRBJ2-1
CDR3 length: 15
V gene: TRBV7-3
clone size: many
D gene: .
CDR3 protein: CASSFSAATYNEQFF
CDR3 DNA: TGTGCCAGCAGCTTTTCGGCGGCCACCTACAATGAGCAGTTCTTC

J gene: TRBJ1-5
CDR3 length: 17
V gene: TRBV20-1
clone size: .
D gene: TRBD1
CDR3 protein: CSASDRGRSISNQPQHF
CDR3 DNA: TGCAGTGCTAGTGACAGGGGGCGAAGTATTAGCAATCAGCCCCAGCATTTT

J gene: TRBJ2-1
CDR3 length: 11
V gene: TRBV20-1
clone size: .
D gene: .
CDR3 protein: CSASRYNEQFF
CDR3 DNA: TGCAGTGCTAGCAGGTACAATGAGCAGTTCTTC

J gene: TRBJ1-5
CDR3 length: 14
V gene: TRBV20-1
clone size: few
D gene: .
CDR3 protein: CSARTLGGNQPQHF
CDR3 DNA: TGCAGTGCTAGGACCCTGGGAGGCAATCAGCCCCAGCATTTT

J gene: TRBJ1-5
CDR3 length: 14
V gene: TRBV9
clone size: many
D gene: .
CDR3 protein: CASSHGDSNQPQHF
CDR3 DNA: TGTGCCAGCAGCCACGGGGACAGCAATCAGCCCCAGCATTTT

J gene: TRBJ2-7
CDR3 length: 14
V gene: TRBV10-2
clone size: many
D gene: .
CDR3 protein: CASRKEQGAYEQYF
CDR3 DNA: TGCGCCAGCAGGAAGGAACAGGGTGCCTACGAGCAGTACTTC

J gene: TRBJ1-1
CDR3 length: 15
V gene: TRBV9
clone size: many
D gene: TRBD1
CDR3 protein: CASSVAGQPNTEAFF
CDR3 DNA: TGTGCCAGCAGCGTAGCGGGACAGCCTAACACTGAAGCTTTCTTT

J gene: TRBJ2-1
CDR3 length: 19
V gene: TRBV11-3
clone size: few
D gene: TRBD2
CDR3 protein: CASSLEGLAGEGSYNEQFF
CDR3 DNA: TGTGCCAGCAGCTTAGAAGGACTAGCGGGAGAAGGTTCCTACAATGAGCAGTTCTTC

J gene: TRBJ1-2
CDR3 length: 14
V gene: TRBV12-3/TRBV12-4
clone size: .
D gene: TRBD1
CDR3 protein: CASSLSGGAYGYTF
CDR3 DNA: TGTGCCAGCAGTTTGTCAGGGGGTGCCTATGGCTACACCTTC

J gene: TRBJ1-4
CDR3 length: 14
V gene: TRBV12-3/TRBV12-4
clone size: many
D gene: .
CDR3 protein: CASRGIGGNEKLFF
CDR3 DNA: TGTGCCAGTAGGGGTATCGGAGGTAATGAAAAACTGTTTTTT

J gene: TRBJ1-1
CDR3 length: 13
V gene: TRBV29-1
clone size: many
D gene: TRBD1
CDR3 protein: CSVAGQGGTEAFF
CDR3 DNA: TGCAGCGTTGCAGGACAGGGGGGCACTGAAGCTTTCTTT

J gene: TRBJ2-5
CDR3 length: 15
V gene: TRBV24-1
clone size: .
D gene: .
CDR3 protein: CATSDARGPGETQYF
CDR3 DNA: TGTGCCACCAGTGATGCCCGGGGGCCGGGTGAGACCCAGTACTTC

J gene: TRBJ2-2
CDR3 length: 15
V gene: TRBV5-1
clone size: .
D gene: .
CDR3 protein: CASSFQQGNTGELFF
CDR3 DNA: TGCGCCAGCAGCTTCCAGCAGGGGAACACCGGGGAGCTGTTTTTT

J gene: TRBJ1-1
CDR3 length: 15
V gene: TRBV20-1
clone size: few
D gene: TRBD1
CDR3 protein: CRAQGDRKRDAEAFF
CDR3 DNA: TGCAGGGCCCAGGGGGACAGGAAAAGGGATGCTGAAGCTTTCTTT

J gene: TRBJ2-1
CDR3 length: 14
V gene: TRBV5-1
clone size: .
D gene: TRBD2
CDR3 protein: CASRDEGLANEQFF
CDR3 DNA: TGCGCCAGCAGGGATGAGGGACTAGCAAATGAGCAGTTCTTC

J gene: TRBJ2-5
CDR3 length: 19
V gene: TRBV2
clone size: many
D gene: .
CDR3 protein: CASSASRGTRWNLLGTQYF
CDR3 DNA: TGTGCCAGCAGTGCTTCACGGGGGACACGGTGGAACTTGCTCGGGACCCAGTACTTC

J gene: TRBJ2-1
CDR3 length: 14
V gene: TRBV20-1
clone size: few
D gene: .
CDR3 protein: CSARTPGPYNEQFF
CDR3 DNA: TGCAGTGCTAGAACCCCGGGACCCTACAATGAGCAGTTCTTC

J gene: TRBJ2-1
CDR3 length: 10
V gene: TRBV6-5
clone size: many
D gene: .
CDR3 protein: CATRGSEQFF
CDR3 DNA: TGTGCCACCCGCGGCAGTGAGCAGTTCTTC

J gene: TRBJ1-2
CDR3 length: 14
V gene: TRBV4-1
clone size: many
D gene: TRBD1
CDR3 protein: CASSQDQGGWGYTF
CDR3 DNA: TGCGCCAGCAGCCAAGATCAGGGGGGCTGGGGCTACACCTTC

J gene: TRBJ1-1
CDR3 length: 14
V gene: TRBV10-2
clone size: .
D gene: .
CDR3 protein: CASVDRSLNTEAFF
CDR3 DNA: TGCGCCAGCGTCGACAGAAGCTTGAACACTGAAGCTTTCTTT

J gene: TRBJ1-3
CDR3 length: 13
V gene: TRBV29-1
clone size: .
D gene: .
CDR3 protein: CSYSAASAGTIYF
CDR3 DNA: TGCAGCTACTCTGCAGCATCAGCCGGGACCATATATTTT